This T cell receptor beta chain originates from a study of T cell repertoires in cytomegalovirus infection. Study-level results: Based on cumulative public TCR beta family frequency, carriers of CMV plus the relevant HLA were identified. CMV-specific TCR beta clonotypes restricted by HLA-C dominated the ex vivo response.

Germline CDR1 is MNHEY and CDR2 is SVGAGI. The CDR3 is made up of 16 amino acids. The V and J ends lost 0 bases and 10 bases, in that order; junction bases with no gene match: 9. Comment on this clonotype: Its specificity is not known.

A single record per CDR3 protein comes from TCRdb applying MiXCR to the reads. The sample has approximately 500,000 distinct CDR3 sequences, approximately 15% seen once. The TCR comes from a human donor in good health (CMV status not recorded). Some clones in this sample may be carry-over from other donors' samples. Sequenced: CD8+ T cells from PBMCs. The rearrangement joins TRBV6-5 to TRBJ1-6; 7 bases fit TRBD1. The CDR3 spells CASSYSPPGQLSPLHF. DNA for the CDR3: TGTGCCAGCAGTTACTCTCCTCCGGGACAGCTATCACCCCTCCACTTT.